One sample yielded the 3 T cell receptor beta chains listed below, sequenced in a study of identical twins. TCRdb called the 5' RACE reads again in MiXCR, with one record for every CDR3 protein. The table has some 660,000 distinct CDR3 sequences, 8.6% seen once; the top ten hold approximately 0.96%. The same sample was also used in a study of yellow fever vaccine responses in identical twins.

Sequencing used PBMCs. Every receptor here comes from a woman aged 18-35 years in good health.

The chain is built from TRBV24-1 and TRBJ1-2; the D is unclear. This CDR3 spans 13 amino acids. Per germline, CDR1 KGHDR and CDR2 SFDVKD. Trimming left V 2 bases short and J 4 bases short, with 7 bases between. The DNA of the CDR3 is TGTGCCACCAGTGATTACGAGTTCTATGGCTACACCTTC. Encoded protein: CATSDYEFYGYTF.

This clonotype was detected a few times. This chain links TRBV5-1 with TRBJ1-6, with 9 bases that match TRBD1. Losses at the gene ends were 3 bases for V and 7 bases for J; bases not matched to a gene: 5. The length of the CDR3 is 15 residues. From germline, CDR1 is SGHRS and CDR2 YFSETQ. For the CDR3, the DNA is TGCGCCAGCAGCTACATGGACAGGGGAAATTCACCCCTCCACTTT. Its protein is CASSYMDRGNSPLHF.

This clonotype showed up just a few times. The J gene is TRBJ2-5, the V gene TRBV11-2, with a tentative D call TRBD2 (5 bases). Between the trimmed V and J ends, which lost 5 bases and 2 bases, there was a span of 15 bases. The CDR3 totals 15 residues. Germline values: CDR1 SGHAT, CDR2 FQNNGV. CDR3 in amino acids: CASSQRLYSQETQYF. The CDR3 coding sequence is TGTGCCAGCAGCCAGCGGTTGTATTCACAAGAGACCCAGTACTTC.